The present entry profiles one T cell receptor beta chain with its context. With ten immunoSEQ deep assay plates, unsorted PBMC DNA underwent sequencing. Using immunoSEQ multiplex PCR, the repertoire was profiled, and TCRdb retains in-frame clones only, with some absent. The data contain about 460,000 clones, around 77% of them singletons. This record belongs to a study of shared clonotypes between healthy human individuals. V lost 3 bases and J lost 2; bases outside the gene matches: 7. CDR3 length: 15 amino acids. Germline CDR1 and CDR2: SQVTM and ANQGSEA. Specimen: PBMCs. The TCR was taken from a woman between 35 and 50 years old in good health. Some clones in this sample may be carry-over from other donors' samples. The chain couples TRBV29-1 to TRBJ1-2; 9 bases match TRBD1. This CDR3 reads CSVDPTGQGNYGYTF. The CDR3 DNA follows: TGCAGCGTTGATCCCACGGGACAGGGAAACTATGGCTACACCTTC.